These 30 T cell receptor beta chains were all obtained from the same sample, sequenced in a study of regulatory T cells in long-lasting Graves disease. Arm-PCR with iRepertoire HTBI primers amplified the CDR3 regions for these TCR beta libraries. TCRdb re-derived calls from the multiplex PCR reads in MiXCR, one entry per CDR3 protein. Of about 500,000 distinct CDR3 sequences listed, around 15% were seen once; the top ten hold 10% to 15%. Time point specified: newly diagnosed GD, antithyroid drugs for less than 3 months. RNA from PBMCs was the source of the TCR library. The data were also submitted as part of a second study, on T cells in Graves' hyperthyroidism and ophthalmopathy.

The starting material was peripheral blood mononuclear cells (PBMCs), obtained at new diagnosis, from a patient treated with antithyroid drugs. Receptors originate from a middle-aged man with Graves disease.

The rearrangement links TRBV20-1 to TRBJ2-1; D is unclear. The CDR3 extends over 15 amino acids. From germline, CDR1 is DFQATT and CDR2 SNEGSKA (reference sequence). Deletions cut 0 bases from V and 4 bases from J, with 13 bases between. The CDR3 protein is CSARDGRVSYNEQFF. The CDR3 nucleotides are TGCAGTGCTAGAGATGGGCGAGTTTCATACAATGAGCAGTTCTTC.

Comments on this clonotype: Possible read error: a much larger clone is one base away. The CDR3 bases are TGTGCCAGCAGCACCCACCAAGAGACCCAGTACTTC. Its translation is CASSTHQETQYF. The chain couples TRBV7-2 to TRBJ2-5; D is ambiguous. The germline gives CDR1 SGHTA, CDR2 FQGNSA. This CDR3 comprises 12 residues. Trimming left V 5 bases short and J 0 bases short, with 4 bases between.

This clonotype was counted a few times. The chain links TRBV4-2 to TRBJ1-5; D is possibly TRBD1 (6 bases). The V gene lost 4 bases and the J gene lost 0 bases, with 13 bases spanning the gap. The CDR3 covers 16 residues. CDR1 and CDR2 (germline): LGHNA, YNFKEQ. The DNA of the CDR3 is TGTGCCAGCAGCCGAGATTCAGGGGATAGCAATCAGCCCCAGCATTTT. Its protein is CASSRDSGDSNQPQHF.

This clonotype was seen a few times. The J gene is TRBJ2-1, the V gene TRBV12-5, with D maybe TRBD2 (6 bases). The CDR3 loop spans 17 amino acids. Germline loops: CDR1 LGHNT, CDR2 FRNRAP. Trimming left V 4 bases short and J 1 base short, with 17 bases between. CDR3 amino acids: CASGWTIRLGSYNEQFF. CDR3 coding DNA: TGTGCTAGTGGTTGGACAATTCGACTAGGGTCCTACAATGAGCAGTTCTTC.

The chain uses TRBV2 and TRBJ2-3; a possible D gene is TRBD2 (5 bases). The length of the CDR3 is 16 residues. Germline-derived CDR1 and CDR2 are SNHLY and FYNNEI. Trimming took off 7 bases at V and 3 bases at J, with 20 bases between the two ends. In nucleotides, the CDR3 is TGTGCCAGCACATCAGTGTACGGGGTTGGGACAGATACGCAGTATTTT. Its protein product is CASTSVYGVGTDTQYF.

This clonotype was recorded many times. The chain employs TRBV2 and TRBJ2-7, with D possibly being TRBD1 or TRBD2 (6 bases each). CDR1 and CDR2 from the germline V gene are SNHLY and FYNNEI. V dropped 1 base and J dropped 4 bases, with 20 bases sitting between them. This CDR3 is 17 amino acids long. The CDR3 region has the DNA TGTGCCAGCAGTGAAGGGGGGGCGGAATATCCGGGGTACGAGCAGTACTTC. Amino acid sequence: CASSEGGAEYPGYEQYF.

This clonotype was detected many times. The chain combines TRBV7-2 with TRBJ2-1; tentative D call: TRBD2 (6 bases). CDR3 length: 14 residues. Trimming took 5 bases from V and 2 from J, leaving 10 bases between them. CDR1 is SGHTA, CDR2 FQGNSA, per germline. The DNA for the CDR3 is TGTGCCAGCAGCGTACCGGGGGCCTACAATGAGCAGTTCTTC. This encodes CASSVPGAYNEQFF.

There are many counts of this clonotype. This chain connects TRBV27 to TRBJ2-1; 11 bases map to TRBD2. CDR3 length equals 15 residues. In germline, CDR1 is MNHEY, CDR2 SMNVEV (reference sequence). The J segment lost 5 bases and the V segment lost 6 bases, leaving 6 bases of the junction unmatched. DNA for the CDR3: TGTGCCAGCAGCCCTAGCGGGAGGCCCCACAATGAGCAGTTCTTC. Its protein is CASSPSGRPHNEQFF.

The chain carries TRBV28 and TRBJ1-1; 7 bases are a match to TRBD1. This CDR3 comprises 14 residues. In germline, CDR1 is MDHEN, CDR2 SYDVKM. J gave up 4 bases and V 7 bases, and 9 bases lay outside the gene matches. The CDR3 protein is CASKRQGVGTEAFF. CDR3 coding DNA: TGTGCCAGCAAACGACAGGGAGTTGGCACTGAAGCTTTCTTT.

This clonotype was detected ten times or more. The chain couples TRBV11-2 to TRBJ2-1; no definite D call. The CDR3 is made up of 13 amino acids. The V and J ends lost 6 bases and 0 bases respectively, with 6 bases between them. Per the germline V gene, CDR1 is SGHAT and CDR2 is FQNNGV. The CDR3 DNA is TGTGCCAGCAGGGGCCTCTCCTACAATGAGCAGTTCTTC. Protein sequence: CASRGLSYNEQFF.

This clonotype was picked up a small number of times. The CDR3 ends on some other residue instead of the conserved phenylalanine or tryptophan, so this is likely a read error. The gene calls are TRBV5-5 and TRBJ2-1, with D tentatively TRBD2 (7 bases). Germline V gene sequence: CDR1 SGHKS, CDR2 YYEKEE (reference sequence). The CDR3 is 15 residues long. Trimming stripped 4 bases from V and 2 bases from J, with 13 bases between. CDR3 sequence (DNA): TGTGCCAGCAGCCTGGGGGGGGGGCCCTACAATGAGCAGTTCTAC. Residues: CASSLGGGPYNEQFY.

This clonotype was counted between two and nine times. The chain joins TRBV19 to TRBJ2-7, with TRBD1 identical over 7 bases. Per germline, CDR1 LNHDA and CDR2 SQIVND (reference sequence). The CDR3 length is 13 residues. Trimming at V came to 10 bases and at J to 3 bases, leaving 9 bases not matched to a gene. The CDR3 bases are TGTGCCACCAGAGGGACAGCGTACTACGAGCAGTACTTC. As protein: CATRGTAYYEQYF.

This clonotype was observed at least ten times. The chain joins TRBV30 to TRBJ1-6, with a tentative D call TRBD1 (6 bases). V lost 1 base and J lost 6, with 10 bases in between. This CDR3 is built from 14 residues. CDR1 and CDR2 from the germline V gene are GTSNPN and SVGIG (reference sequence). The CDR3 here is CAWSAGTTNSPLHF. CDR3 DNA: TGTGCCTGGAGTGCTGGGACAACTAATTCACCCCTCCACTTT.

The gene calls are TRBV5-1 and TRBJ2-1, with 7 positions matching TRBD1. J gave up 7 bases and V 5 bases, and 3 bases lay outside the gene matches. Germline V CDR1 and CDR2: SGHRS, YFSETQ. This CDR3 is built from 12 residues. CDR3 amino acids: CASRLQGNEQFF. The CDR3 DNA is TGCGCCAGCAGACTACAGGGGAATGAGCAGTTCTTC.

About this clonotype itself: A much bigger clone sits one base away, suggesting this may be a read error. This chain uses TRBV20-1 with TRBJ2-5, with 7 positions matching TRBD2. The CDR3 runs 14 residues. V lost 2 bases, J lost 11 bases, and 14 bases stayed unmatched. The V gene's germline CDR1 is DFQATT and CDR2 SNEGSKA (reference sequence). CDR3 DNA sequence: TGCAGTGCTAGACAGGGACTAAACTACAATGAGCAGTACTTC. Its protein product is CSARQGLNYNEQYF.

This clonotype appeared many times. V and J are TRBV7-3 and TRBJ2-1; perhaps TRBD2 as D (6 bases). CDR1 is SGHTA, CDR2 FQGTGA, per germline. V dropped 4 bases and J dropped 10 bases, with 14 bases sitting between them. This CDR3 is built from 13 residues. CDR3 sequence (DNA): TGTGCCAGCAGCTCGGACGGGGGAAGGGAGCAGTTCTTC. It translates to CASSSDGGREQFF.

This clonotype was seen many times. This rearrangement joins TRBV7-9 to TRBJ2-1; 8 nucleotides align to TRBD1. The CDR3 has 16 residues. V shed 5 bases, J shed 4 bases, and the junction held 10 bases outside the gene matches. Germline CDR1 is SEHNR and CDR2 is FQNEAQ (reference sequence). Written as DNA, the CDR3 is TGTGCCAGCAGCGTATACAGGGGGGTTAGGTACAATGAGCAGTTCTTC. Translation gives CASSVYRGVRYNEQFF.

This clonotype was seen ten or more times. The V and J genes are TRBV30 and TRBJ2-1; a weak D match, TRBD2 (5 bases). Germline assignment: CDR1 GTSNPN and CDR2 SVGIG (reference sequence). The CDR3 totals 14 residues. The ends were cut back, 0 bases at V and 0 bases at J, with 6 bases in the middle. The CDR3 spells CAWSVGSSYNEQFF. DNA of the CDR3: TGTGCCTGGAGTGTGGGGAGCTCCTACAATGAGCAGTTCTTC. Together with reference TRBV30 and TRBJ2-1, the CDR3 gives the full variable domain: SQTIHQWPATLVQPVGSPLSLECTVEGTSNPNLYWYRQAAGRGLQLLFYSVGIGQISSEVPQNLSASRPQDRQFILSSKKLLLSDSGFYLCAWSVGSSYNEQFFGPGTRLTVL.

This clonotype was observed a handful of times. The V gene is TRBV7-2, the J gene TRBJ2-7; D might be TRBD1 or TRBD2, each matching 5 bases. V was shortened by 4 bases and J by 3 bases, with 16 bases between the two germline ends. The length of the CDR3 is 15 residues. Germline lookup yields CDR1 SGHTA and CDR2 FQGNSA. The CDR3 nucleotides are TGTGCCAGCAGCTCCCGGCAGGGAGTTCTCTACGAGCAGTACTTC. This codes for CASSSRQGVLYEQYF.

This chain uses TRBV10-3 with TRBJ2-7; weak D call: TRBD2 (5 bases). This CDR3 spans 13 amino acids. Germline assignment: CDR1 ENHRY and CDR2 SYGVKD. Trimming cost V 10 bases and J 3 bases, with 16 bases left between them. The CDR3 DNA is TGTGCCACCCTGGGAGCAGTCGGCTACGAGCAGTACTTC. It specifies CATLGAVGYEQYF.

This clonotype was found a few times. The CDR3 nucleotides are TGCAGTGCACCGGGACTAGCGGGCTACAATGAGCAGTTCTTC. Amino acids: CSAPGLAGYNEQFF. The genes are TRBV20-1 and TRBJ2-1; 12 bases match TRBD2. This CDR3 comprises 14 residues. Trimming cost V 6 bases and J 3 bases; bases outside gene matches: 3. Germline V CDR1 and CDR2: DFQATT, SNEGSKA (reference sequence).

Points on this clonotype: A read error is possible here, since a much larger clone lies one base away. The V call is TRBV20-1, the J call TRBJ2-1; D is unclear. The CDR3 runs to 14 residues. Germline V gene lookup returns CDR1 DFQATT and CDR2 SNEGSKA (reference sequence). For the CDR3, the DNA is TGCAGTGCTAGGTTTACGTATTCCAGAGAGACCCAGCACTTC. This translates into CSARFTYSRETQHF.

The sample holds a few counts of this clonotype. The chain recombines TRBV29-1 with TRBJ2-2, with 7 positions matching TRBD2. The ends lost 5 bases at V and 2 bases at J; junction bases unmatched: 5. CDR3 size: 14 residues. Germline V CDR1 and CDR2: SQVTM, ANQGSEA. CDR3 bases: TGCAGCGTTTGGTCTAGCGGTAACACCGGGGAGCTGTTTTTT. The encoded protein is CSVWSSGNTGELFF.

V gene TRBV5-1 combines with J gene TRBJ2-1; TRBD1 aligns across 8 bases. The germline V gene encodes CDR1 SGHRS and CDR2 YFSETQ. The CDR3 runs 15 residues. V trimming: 0 bases; J trimming: 8 bases; junction bases outside the gene matches: 7. The CDR3 nucleotides are TGCGCCAGCAGCTTGGCGGGACAGGTGAGGCATGAGCAGTTCTTC. Translating gives CASSLAGQVRHEQFF.

In regard to this clonotype: Since a much larger clone is just one base distant, this may be a read error. V gene TRBV6-2 or TRBV6-3 combines with J gene TRBJ2-1; TRBD2 agrees at 11 bases. V shed 5 bases and J 5 bases; nucleotides not matched to a gene: 5. This CDR3 contains 15 residues. From germline, CDR1 is MNHEY and CDR2 SVGEGT. In nucleotides, the CDR3 is TGTGCCAGCAGTCTGACTAGCGGGGTCCACAATGAGCAGTTCTTC. This sequence encodes CASSLTSGVHNEQFF.

In this sample, this clonotype turned up many times. The chain has TRBV24-1 and TRBJ2-1; 13 bases fit TRBD2. The CDR3 is made up of 22 amino acids. V shed 3 bases, J shed 7 bases, and the junction held 23 bases outside the gene matches. Germline V CDR1 and CDR2: KGHDR, SFDVKD. For the CDR3, the DNA is TGTGCCACCAGTGATCCGTCCGTCCCTTCTTCGAGGACTAGCGGGAGCCTTAATGAGCAGTTCTTC. It yields the protein CATSDPSVPSSRTSGSLNEQFF.

The sample holds many counts of this clonotype. The chain has TRBV6-1 and TRBJ2-7; D not certain. CDR3 length equals 11 residues. Trimming removed 10 bases from V and 5 bases from J, with 12 bases in between. Germline lookup yields CDR1 MNHNS and CDR2 SASEGT. CDR3 in amino acids: CATFLGNEQYF. CDR3 sequence (DNA): TGTGCCACCTTTTTGGGAAACGAGCAGTACTTC.

This clonotype was observed a few times. The V gene is TRBV5-8, the J gene TRBJ2-1, with 7 positions matching TRBD2. CDR1 SGHTS and CDR2 YDEGEE come from the germline V gene. There are 12 residues in the CDR3. V dropped 2 bases and J dropped 10; count of bases not matched to a gene: 3. The CDR3 here is CASSLLAREQFF. Written as DNA, the CDR3 is TGTGCCAGCAGCTTACTAGCGAGAGAGCAGTTCTTC. The full variable domain, completed using reference TRBV5-8 and TRBJ2-1, is EAGVTQSPTHLIKTRGQQATLRCSPISGHTSVYWYQQALGLGLQFLLWYDEGEERNRGNFPPRFSGRQFPNYSSELNVNALELEDSALYLCASSLLAREQFFGPGTRLTVL.

This clonotype was counted ten times or more. The genes are TRBV9 and TRBJ1-2; D remains ambiguous. Deletions cut 0 bases from V and 4 bases from J, with 13 bases between. The CDR3 spans 15 residues. Germline V gene data show CDR1 as SGDLS and CDR2 as YYNGEE. The CDR3 DNA reads as TGTGCCAGCAGCGTAGGCGTAGGATACGGCTATGGCTACACCTTC. This sequence encodes CASSVGVGYGYGYTF.

In its sample, this clonotype was seen many times. V gene TRBV6-2 or TRBV6-3 combines with J gene TRBJ2-1, with 7 bases identical to TRBD2. Germline V gene lookup returns CDR1 MNHEY and CDR2 SVGEGT. CDR3 size: 15 residues. V dropped 5 bases and J dropped 8; count of bases not matched to a gene: 12. CDR3 sequence (DNA): TGTGCCAGCAGTGAAATAGTGGGAGGGCCTGATGAGCAGTTCTTC. This encodes CASSEIVGGPDEQFF.